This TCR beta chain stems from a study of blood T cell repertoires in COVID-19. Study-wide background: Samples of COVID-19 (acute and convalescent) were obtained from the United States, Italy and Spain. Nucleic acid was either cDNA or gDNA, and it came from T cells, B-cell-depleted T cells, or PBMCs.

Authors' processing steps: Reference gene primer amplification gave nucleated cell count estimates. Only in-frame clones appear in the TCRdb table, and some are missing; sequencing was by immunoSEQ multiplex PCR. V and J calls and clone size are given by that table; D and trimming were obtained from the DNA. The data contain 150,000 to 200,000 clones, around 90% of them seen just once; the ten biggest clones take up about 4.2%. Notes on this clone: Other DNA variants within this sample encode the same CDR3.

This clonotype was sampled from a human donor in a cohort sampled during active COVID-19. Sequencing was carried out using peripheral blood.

The CDR3 DNA reads TGTGCCAGCAGCCCAGGACAGGGGGAGACCCAGTACTTC. This gives the protein CASSPGQGETQYF. This chain links TRBV12-3 or TRBV12-4 with TRBJ2-5; TRBD1 matches 9 bases. V lost 6 bases to trimming and J lost 5 bases; unmatched junction nucleotides: 4. The CDR3 is 13 residues long.